The clone carrying this T cell receptor (beta chain) has a handful of counts. No antigen is known for it. Expressed TCRB transcripts got sequenced, as all isolated RNA was reverse transcribed. Assay: immunoSEQ multiplex PCR; the TCRdb copy retains only in-frame clones and omits some. The sample lists about 340,000 clones, roughly a tenth occurring once. The data originate from a study of beta chain features in type 1 diabetes. Across the whole study: All of the samples together had 85 million to 140 million sorted cells examined.

The CDR3 spans 13 residues. V lost 6 bases, J lost 4 bases, and 10 bases lay in between. Per germline, CDR1 SQVTM and CDR2 ANQGSEA. Study outcomes and limitations: Insertion counts at VDJ junctions were lower in type 1 diabetes patients, who also showed more deletions there. All four CD4+ subsets of Type 1 diabetes patients contained TCRB CDR3s that were moderately but significantly shorter.

The sample taken for sequencing was central memory CD4+ T cells from blood. The gene calls are TRBV29-1 and TRBJ1-6, with TRBD1 as a possible D gene (6 bases). The sequence came from a man aged 25 to 40 with type 1 diabetes. CDR3 loop: CSVQGDYNSPLHF. CDR3 bases: TGCAGCGTACAGGGAGATTATAATTCACCCCTCCACTTT.